The 26 T cell receptor beta chains below all came from one sample that was sequenced in a study of cytomegalovirus exposure and HLA in healthy donors. 13 Jbeta primers and 60 Vbeta primers were used for the PCR. Generated by immunoSEQ multiplex PCR, the TCRdb table keeps only in-frame clones and is missing some. Here the sample spans about 100,000 clones, approximately 74% being singletons. The sequencing sample was made of PBMCs. The receptors stem from a female donor in good health and CMV-seropositive.

The chain links TRBV19 to TRBJ2-3; D unclear. V lost 3 bases and J 2 bases, leaving 9 bases between the germline ends. The CDR3 has 14 residues. Germline CDR1 and CDR2: LNHDA and SQIVND (reference sequence). The CDR3 spells CASSMGADTDTQYF. The CDR3 DNA follows: TGTGCCAGTAGTATGGGCGCCGACACAGATACGCAGTATTTT. The full variable domain, with the rest looked up from reference TRBV19 and TRBJ2-3, is DGGITQSPKYLFRKEGQNVTLSCEQNLNHDAMYWYRQDPGQGLRLIYYSQIVNDFQKGDIAEGYSVSREKKESFPLTVTSAQKNPTAFYLCASSMGADTDTQYFGPGTRLTVL.

The chain couples TRBV28 to TRBJ2-7, with a tentative D call TRBD2 (6 bases). V lost 6 bases to trimming and J lost 5 bases, with 20 bases between them. The CDR3 length is 15 residues. Per the germline V gene, CDR1 is MDHEN and CDR2 is SYDVKM. The CDR3 region has the DNA TGTGCCAGCAGAAACCGGGGCGGGGCCCCCAACGAGCAGTACTTC. Residues: CASRNRGGAPNEQYF.

The V gene is TRBV29-1, the J gene TRBJ2-1, with TRBD1 matching over 7 bases. In germline, CDR1 is SQVTM, CDR2 ANQGSEA. There are 16 residues in the CDR3. V shed 3 bases and J 7 bases; nucleotides not matched to a gene: 15. The CDR3 region has the DNA TGCAGCGTTGATAATCCCCGACAGGGAAGTAGTAATGAGCAGTTCTTC. Its protein is CSVDNPRQGSSNEQFF.

The chain recombines TRBV27 with TRBJ2-7; D ambiguous. The CDR3 sequence is 13 residues long. V was pared by 4 bases and J by 1 base, with 8 bases between. The germline V gene has CDR1 MNHEY and CDR2 SMNVEV (reference sequence). As DNA, the CDR3 is TGTGCCAGCAGTTCGTCCCGGTCCTACGAGCAGTACTTC. This gives the protein CASSSSRSYEQYF.

The V gene is TRBV7-9, the J gene TRBJ1-2, with D possibly being TRBD1 (6 bases). The CDR3 is made up of 17 amino acids. Germline CDR1 is SEHNR and CDR2 is FQNEAQ (reference sequence). V shed 0 bases and J shed 7 bases, with 21 bases lying between them. CDR3 nucleotide sequence: TGTGCCAGCAGCTTAGCGGCATGGGACACCCTAGGGGGTGGCTACACCTTC. Its translation: CASSLAAWDTLGGGYTF.

The chain combines TRBV7-2 with TRBJ1-2; no clear D. Germline V gives CDR1 SGHTA, CDR2 FQGNSA. The CDR3 sequence is 13 residues long. V was cut by 5 bases and J by 3 bases, with 10 bases left in between. The CDR3 reads CASSLDGDYGYTF. The CDR3 coding sequence is TGTGCCAGCAGCCTTGACGGAGACTATGGCTACACCTTC.

The gene calls are TRBV19 and TRBJ2-3, with 7 bases aligning to TRBD1. Per the germline V gene, CDR1 is LNHDA and CDR2 is SQIVND (reference sequence). V lost 4 bases and J lost 0; bases outside the gene matches: 7. The CDR3 sequence is 16 residues long. The chain's CDR3 is CASSRGTATSTDTQYF. CDR3 DNA: TGTGCCAGTAGTAGGGGGACAGCTACTAGCACAGATACGCAGTATTTT.

V gene TRBV9 combines with J gene TRBJ2-1; 16 positions agree with TRBD2. Trimming at V came to 6 bases and at J to 8 bases, leaving 8 bases not matched to a gene. Germline CDR1 is SGDLS and CDR2 is YYNGEE. This CDR3 region has 16 residues. The CDR3 nucleotides are TGTGCCAGCACTGGGACTAGCGGGGGGGCAGGGGATGAGCAGTTCTTC. This translates into CASTGTSGGAGDEQFF.

This chain links TRBV10-3 with TRBJ2-7, with no clear D. V dropped 0 bases and J dropped 3 bases, with 6 bases sitting between them. From germline, CDR1 is ENHRY and CDR2 SYGVKD. The CDR3 loop spans 13 amino acids. DNA for the CDR3: TGTGCCATCAGTGAGTCGACGGGCTACGAGCAGTACTTC. Translation gives CAISESTGYEQYF.

The rearrangement uses TRBV28 and TRBJ2-7; tentative D call: TRBD1 (6 bases). The CDR3 is 15 amino acids. V was shortened by 5 bases and J by 4 bases, with 18 bases between the two germline ends. CDR1 is MDHEN and CDR2 is SYDVKM in the germline V gene. The CDR3 region has the DNA TGTGCCAGCAGTCTCCCCCGGAGACAGGTGTACGAGCAGTACTTC. This gives the protein CASSLPRRQVYEQYF.

The chain employs TRBV7-9 and TRBJ1-4; D is perhaps TRBD1 (5 bases). CDR1 and CDR2 (germline): SEHNR, FQNEAQ (reference sequence). The CDR3 has 15 residues. V was clipped by 1 base and J by 3 bases, with 9 bases between them. The CDR3 nucleotides are TGTGCCAGCAGCTTAGGACAGTCGGCTAATGAAAAACTGTTTTTT. Translating it yields CASSLGQSANEKLFF.

CDR3 amino acids: CAWMTGYGYTF. The CDR3 DNA is TGTGCCTGGATGACAGGGTATGGCTACACCTTC. The chain recombines TRBV30 with TRBJ1-2; TRBD1 agrees at 7 bases. This CDR3 has 11 amino acids. Unmatched junction bases numbered 1, after V lost 4 bases and J lost 5 bases. From germline, CDR1 is GTSNPN and CDR2 SVGIG (reference sequence).

This clone occurred once. This chain links TRBV18 with TRBJ2-7, with a weak D call TRBD2 (6 bases). This CDR3 comprises 14 residues. The V end was cut by 2 bases, the J end by 7 bases, with 15 bases between. Germline loops: CDR1 KGHSH, CDR2 LQKENI. The CDR3 loop is CASSPFQGGGEQYF. As DNA, the CDR3 is TGTGCCAGCTCACCATTTCAGGGTGGGGGGGAGCAGTACTTC. Filled out from reference TRBV18 and TRBJ2-7, the complete variable domain reads NAGVMQNPRHLVRRRGQEARLRCSPMKGHSHVYWYRQLPEEGLKFMVYLQKENIIDESGMPKERFSAEFPKEGPSILRIQQVVRGDSAAYFCASSPFQGGGEQYFGPGTRLTVT.

The J gene is TRBJ1-5, the V gene TRBV30; the D is unclear. The CDR3 has 13 residues. The germline V gene has CDR1 GTSNPN and CDR2 SVGIG (reference sequence). Trimming took off 2 bases at V and 5 bases at J, with 10 bases between the two ends. CDR3 protein: CAWSIASDQPQHF. In DNA, the CDR3 is TGTGCCTGGAGTATTGCGTCCGATCAGCCCCAGCATTTT.

The chain employs TRBV28 and TRBJ2-1; the D gene is possibly TRBD1 (6 bases). The CDR3 runs to 15 residues. The V gene lost 5 bases and the J gene lost 6 bases, with 17 bases spanning the gap. Germline V gene sequence: CDR1 MDHEN, CDR2 SYDVKM. CDR3 coding DNA: TGTGCCAGCAGTGAAACAGGGCTTCGGGGCAATGAGCAGTTCTTC. Translated, it gives CASSETGLRGNEQFF.

Here the CDR3 reads CASSQEESAGGLTGELFF. The CDR3, as DNA: TGCGCCAGCAGCCAAGAGGAGTCGGCGGGGGGCCTCACCGGGGAGCTGTTTTTT. The genes are TRBV4-1 and TRBJ2-2; 8 bases agree with TRBD2. Germline-derived CDR1 and CDR2 are MGHRA and YSYEKL. The ends lost 0 bases at V and 4 bases at J; junction bases unmatched: 10. The CDR3 consists of 18 residues.

V is TRBV27 and J is TRBJ1-2, with a possible D match to TRBD1 (6 bases). From germline, CDR1 is MNHEY and CDR2 SMNVEV (reference sequence). The CDR3 sequence is 14 residues long. Trimming removed 2 bases from V and 2 bases from J, with 9 bases in between. The CDR3 DNA sequence: TGTGCCAGCAGTTTAGGGACACCGAACTATGGCTACACCTTC. Encoded protein: CASSLGTPNYGYTF.

V is TRBV5-4 and J is TRBJ1-1; tentatively, D is TRBD1 (5 bases). This CDR3 has 14 residues. The germline gives CDR1 SGHNT, CDR2 YYREEE (reference sequence). V was clipped by 4 bases and J by 1 base, with 11 bases between them. CDR3 coding DNA: TGTGCCAGCAGCCTCGGACACCCGAACACTGAAGCTTTCTTT. Its translation is CASSLGHPNTEAFF.

The V and J genes are TRBV5-6 and TRBJ2-5, with 9 bases that match TRBD1. The V gene end was trimmed by 3 bases and the J gene end by 5 bases; junction bases not matched to a gene: 5. Germline CDR1 SGHDT, CDR2 YYEEEE. There are 14 residues in the CDR3. CDR3: CASSSNRGRETQYF. The CDR3 DNA sequence: TGTGCCAGCAGCTCTAACAGGGGGCGTGAGACCCAGTACTTC.

The V gene is TRBV6-1, the J gene TRBJ2-7; 10 bases are shared with TRBD1. The germline CDR1 and CDR2 sequences are MNHNS and SASEGT. V trimming: 6 bases; J trimming: 2 bases; junction bases outside the gene matches: 4. The CDR3 extends over 14 amino acids. CDR3 in amino acids: CASRGQGLPYEQYF. CDR3 sequence (DNA): TGTGCCAGCAGGGGACAGGGGTTGCCCTACGAGCAGTACTTC.

The chain carries TRBV7-2 and TRBJ2-2; D is perhaps TRBD1 (5 bases). The V gene lost 5 bases and the J gene lost 5 bases, with 9 bases spanning the gap. Germline V gene data show CDR1 as SGHTA and CDR2 as FQGNSA. CDR3 size: 13 residues. CDR3 residues: CASSLPGTGELFF. In DNA form, the CDR3 reads TGTGCCAGCAGCCTTCCAGGGACCGGGGAGCTGTTTTTT.

The gene calls are TRBV2 and TRBJ1-1; D not resolved. V shed 4 bases and J shed 5 bases, with 8 bases lying between them. The CDR3 sequence is 12 residues long. Looked up from germline, CDR1 is SNHLY and CDR2 is FYNNEI. This CDR3 reads CASSGTGTEAFF. The CDR3 DNA sequence: TGTGCCAGCAGTGGGACGGGGACTGAAGCTTTCTTT.

This clone came up a few times. The J gene is TRBJ2-7, the V gene TRBV5-1; 7 nucleotides agree with TRBD1. After removal of 4 bases from V and 3 bases from J, the junction contained 13 bases not matched to a gene. The CDR3 runs to 16 residues. The V gene's germline CDR1 is SGHRS and CDR2 YFSETQ. CDR3 nucleotide sequence: TGCGCCAGCAGCGTACGACAGGGACAAACCCACTACGAGCAGTACTTC. Its protein is CASSVRQGQTHYEQYF.

The CDR3 nucleotides are TGTGCCAGCAGTTTGAGGGCAGAAAAACTGTTTTTT. Translation: CASSLRAEKLFF. The J gene is TRBJ1-4, the V gene TRBV28; D is unresolved. This CDR3 contains 12 residues. Trimming left V 3 bases short and J 8 bases short, with 7 bases between. Germline-derived CDR1 and CDR2 are MDHEN and SYDVKM.

This clone showed up just a few times. This chain connects TRBV28 to TRBJ1-4; possibly TRBD1 for D (5 bases). Germline V lookup: CDR1 MDHEN, CDR2 SYDVKM. The CDR3 runs to 13 residues. The V and J ends lost 8 bases and 6 bases respectively, with 13 bases between them. CDR3 bases: TGTGCCAGCCGGGGGGGGAGCGATGAAAAACTGTTTTTT. It encodes CASRGGSDEKLFF.

J is TRBJ2-3 and V is TRBV29-1; no definite D call. There are 13 residues in the CDR3. V lost 6 bases and J lost 1, with 11 bases in between. Germline V gene lookup returns CDR1 SQVTM and CDR2 ANQGSEA. CDR3 protein: CSVESRRTDTQYF. In DNA, the CDR3 is TGCAGCGTAGAAAGCAGGCGCACAGATACGCAGTATTTT.